A single sample gave rise to the 24 T cell receptor beta chains below, sequenced in a study of blood T cell repertoires in COVID-19. Some clones are missing from TCRdb's copy, which holds only in-frame ones; the method was immunoSEQ multiplex PCR. Here the sample spans about 80,000 clones, around 82% being singletons. Sequenced material: peripheral blood. These receptors originate from a man in his sixties with acute or convalescent COVID-19.

The chain is built from TRBV27 and TRBJ1-5, with TRBD1 identical over 7 bases. The CDR3 extends over 16 amino acids. V was pared by 4 bases and J by 1 base, with 7 bases of the junction left unmatched. Germline values: CDR1 MNHEY, CDR2 SMNVEV (reference sequence). The CDR3 nucleotides are TGTGCCAGCAGTTCCCGGACAGGTCGAAGCAATCAGCCCCAGCATTTT. Its translation is CASSSRTGRSNQPQHF.

The chain has TRBV6-5 and TRBJ1-3; no clear D. CDR1 is MNHEY, CDR2 SVGAGI, per germline. The CDR3 covers 16 residues. Trimming took off 0 bases at V and 4 bases at J, with 13 bases between the two ends. The CDR3 region has the DNA TGTGCCAGCAGTTACTCGGGCGGGAATAGGGGAAACACCATATATTTT. Translating it yields CASSYSGGNRGNTIYF.

The CDR3 loop is CASSSRWGFTGELFF. DNA of the CDR3: TGTGCCAGCAGCTCCCGCTGGGGCTTCACCGGGGAGCTGTTTTTT. The chain employs TRBV11-3 and TRBJ2-2, with D possibly being TRBD1 (5 bases). Germline loops: CDR1 SGHNT, CDR2 YENEEA. The CDR3 runs to 15 residues. The V and J ends lost 4 bases and 4 bases respectively, with 13 bases between them.

CDR3 region: CAISESEAGGPQYF. CDR3 DNA sequence: TGTGCCATCAGTGAGTCTGAAGCGGGGGGGCCTCAGTATTTT. The chain uses TRBV10-3 and TRBJ2-3, with 10 bases aligning to TRBD2. CDR1 and CDR2 (germline): ENHRY, SYGVKD. The V and J ends lost 0 bases and 12 bases, in that order; junction bases with no gene match: 6. The CDR3 has 14 amino acids.

The count of this clone is one. This chain joins TRBV6-2 or TRBV6-3 and TRBJ2-3; TRBD1 aligns across 9 bases. The length of the CDR3 is 15 residues. The trim removed 5 bases at V and 2 bases at J, leaving 5 bases unmatched. Germline V gene lookup returns CDR1 MNHEY and CDR2 SVGEGT. The CDR3: CASSRTGDFTDTQYF. The CDR3 coding sequence is TGTGCCAGCAGTCGGACAGGGGACTTCACAGATACGCAGTATTTT.

The chain combines TRBV11-2 with TRBJ1-2; D unclear. The ends were cut back, 1 base at V and 8 bases at J, with 11 bases in the middle. Per germline, CDR1 SGHAT and CDR2 FQNNGV. This CDR3 has 13 residues. The CDR3 DNA reads TGTGCCAGCAGCTTAGTATCCCCCTCGGGCTACACCTTC. Translated: CASSLVSPSGYTF.

The rearrangement joins TRBV27 to TRBJ1-4; D remains unclear. This CDR3 has 13 amino acids. Germline CDR1 MNHEY, CDR2 SMNVEV (reference sequence). V lost 3 bases to trimming and J lost 8 bases, with 10 bases between them. The CDR3 DNA reads as TGTGCCAGCAGTTTTGGAGGGAAGGAAAAACTGTTTTTT. This encodes CASSFGGKEKLFF.

This chain links TRBV11-3 with TRBJ2-1; 12 bases agree with TRBD2. The CDR3 extends over 17 amino acids. CDR1 and CDR2 from the germline V gene are SGHNT and YENEEA. V lost 1 base to trimming and J lost 7 bases; unmatched junction nucleotides: 8. CDR3 nucleotide sequence: TGTGCCAGCAGCTTAGGGAGGGGGACTAGCGGGTCGAATGAGCAGTTCTTC. Translated, it gives CASSLGRGTSGSNEQFF.

The rearrangement joins TRBV7-9 to TRBJ2-7; a possible D gene is TRBD1 (5 bases). Trimming took off 5 bases at V and 6 bases at J, with 20 bases between the two ends. Germline values: CDR1 SEHNR, CDR2 FQNEAQ (reference sequence). There are 15 residues in the CDR3. CDR3 region: CASSVDSLNVGEQYF. The CDR3 DNA is TGTGCCAGCAGCGTAGACAGCCTAAACGTGGGCGAGCAGTACTTC.

The chain carries TRBV12-3 or TRBV12-4 and TRBJ1-5, with 7 bases aligning to TRBD1. V lost 5 bases and J lost 7; bases outside the gene matches: 2. The CDR3 is 12 amino acids. The CDR3 DNA follows: TGTGCCAGCAGTAGACAGGGCCAGCCCCAGCATTTT. This codes for CASSRQGQPQHF.

The J gene is TRBJ2-6, the V gene TRBV24-1; D perhaps matches TRBD1 (7 bases). CDR1 KGHDR and CDR2 SFDVKD come from the germline V gene. CDR3 size: 16 residues. The V and J ends lost 4 bases and 2 bases respectively, with 11 bases between them. The CDR3 nucleotides read TGTGCCACCAGTGAGGCGGGACAGCCTGGGGCCAACGTCCTGACTTTC. It codes for CATSEAGQPGANVLTF.

The chain uses TRBV18 and TRBJ2-1, with TRBD2 as a possible D gene (7 bases). Germline V gives CDR1 KGHSH, CDR2 LQKENI. V was clipped by 4 bases and J by 8 bases, with 21 bases between them. CDR3 length equals 16 residues. CDR3 region: CASSLTRSRGGDEQFF. The CDR3 nucleotides read TGTGCCAGCTCACTTACGAGGAGCAGGGGAGGGGATGAGCAGTTCTTC.

The chain uses TRBV9 and TRBJ2-1; 9 bases match TRBD2. The CDR3 extends over 19 amino acids. Losses at the gene ends were 1 base for V and 1 base for J; bases not matched to a gene: 12. The V gene's germline CDR1 is SGDLS and CDR2 YYNGEE. In nucleotides, the CDR3 is TGTGCCAGCAGCGTAATGGCTAGCGGGACGAGGGGATCCTACAATGAGCAGTTCTTC. Its protein product is CASSVMASGTRGSYNEQFF.

This clone turned up a few times. The chain employs TRBV27 and TRBJ2-7, with D tentatively TRBD1 (6 bases). The CDR3 extends over 14 amino acids. Trimming removed 2 bases from V and 9 bases from J, with 17 bases in between. Germline V gene sequence: CDR1 MNHEY, CDR2 SMNVEV (reference sequence). As DNA, the CDR3 is TGTGCCAGCAGTTTAGCCAGGGGCGACTCATCGCAGTACTTC. Its protein product is CASSLARGDSSQYF.

The chain is built from TRBV7-9 and TRBJ1-4; no firm D call. The V gene's germline CDR1 is SEHNR and CDR2 FQNEAQ (reference sequence). The CDR3 is made up of 18 amino acids. Trimming removed 5 bases from V and 0 bases from J, with 19 bases in between. The CDR3 nucleotides read TGTGCCAGCAGCCGAGGGCAGACAATGACTCCAACTAATGAAAAACTGTTTTTT. Encoded protein: CASSRGQTMTPTNEKLFF.

About this clone itself: An end of the junction differs from the germline gene, which may be a read error. The rearrangement links TRBV7-7 to TRBJ2-5; D is unresolved. The CDR3 runs to 14 residues. CDR1 is SSHAT, CDR2 FNYEAQ, per germline (reference sequence). CDR3 in DNA: TGTGCTAGCAGCGTAAGAGGCAGCCAAGAGACCCAGTACTTC. Translated, it gives CASSVRGSQETQYF.

The genes are TRBV4-3 and TRBJ1-5, with 7 bases lining up with TRBD1. V dropped 1 base and J dropped 4; count of bases not matched to a gene: 4. From germline, CDR1 is LGHNA and CDR2 YSLEER. The CDR3 covers 15 residues. The CDR3 here is CASSQVMTGNQPQHF. Here the CDR3 DNA reads TGCGCCAGCAGCCAAGTTATGACAGGGAATCAGCCCCAGCATTTT.

The V and J genes are TRBV7-2 and TRBJ1-2; 10 bases agree with TRBD1. The germline CDR1 and CDR2 sequences are SGHTA and FQGNSA. The CDR3 has 14 residues. J gave up 8 bases and V 5 bases, and 8 bases lay outside the gene matches. The CDR3 loop is CASSGRQGALGYTF. Written as DNA, the CDR3 is TGTGCCAGCAGCGGCCGACAGGGGGCGCTCGGCTACACCTTC.

The chain has TRBV28 and TRBJ2-7; weak D call: TRBD1 (6 bases). This CDR3 has 14 amino acids. Germline lookup yields CDR1 MDHEN and CDR2 SYDVKM. The germline V and J ends were trimmed by 0 bases and 7 bases, with 13 bases remaining between them. CDR3 region: CASSLWTGSGEQYF. The CDR3 bases are TGTGCCAGCAGTTTATGGACAGGATCGGGAGAGCAGTACTTC.

This clone has only one observation. This chain links TRBV7-2 with TRBJ2-5, with 9 bases lining up with TRBD2. The CDR3 covers 14 residues. V was pared by 5 bases and J by 4 bases, with 5 bases of the junction left unmatched. Germline V lookup: CDR1 SGHTA, CDR2 FQGNSA. In nucleotides, the CDR3 is TGTGCCAGCAGCCGGGGGCGGGAGGGAGAGACCCAGTACTTC. Translated, it gives CASSRGREGETQYF.

This chain connects TRBV5-1 to TRBJ2-7; the D is unclear. Trimming shortened V by 5 bases and J by 3 bases, and 6 bases separated the two germline ends. CDR3 length equals 11 residues. Looked up from germline, CDR1 is SGHRS and CDR2 is YFSETQ. The CDR3 here is CASRDFYEQYF. The CDR3 bases are TGCGCCAGCAGAGACTTCTACGAGCAGTACTTC.

This chain links TRBV27 with TRBJ1-4; D perhaps matches TRBD1 (5 bases). Trimming removed 3 bases from V and 8 bases from J, with 13 bases in between. Germline CDR1 reads MNHEY; CDR2 reads SMNVEV (reference sequence). This CDR3 is built from 14 residues. CDR3 bases: TGTGCCAGCAGTTTCGGCGGGACGCCCGAAAAACTGTTTTTT. It translates to CASSFGGTPEKLFF. Based on the CDR3 plus reference TRBV27 and TRBJ1-4, the full variable domain is EAQVTQNPRYLITVTGKKLTVTCSQNMNHEYMSWYRQDPGLGLRQIYYSMNVEVTDKGDVPEGYKVSRKEKRNFPLILESPSPNQTSLYFCASSFGGTPEKLFFGSGTQLSVL.

The V gene is TRBV6-6, the J gene TRBJ1-1; D is unclear. V lost 4 bases and J 1 base, leaving 16 bases between the germline ends. The CDR3 consists of 16 residues. The germline V gene has CDR1 MNHNY and CDR2 SVGAGI (reference sequence). The CDR3 DNA follows: TGTGCCAGCAGTTCCGCTATGGCAGGCTGGAACACTGAAGCTTTCTTT. Residues: CASSSAMAGWNTEAFF.

V usage is TRBV7-2 and J usage is TRBJ1-6; 7 bases match TRBD1. CDR1 and CDR2 (germline): SGHTA, FQGNSA. With 5 bases clipped from V and 7 bases from J, the junction kept 8 bases outside the gene matches. This CDR3 is built from 15 residues. The CDR3 loop reads CASSLGGQQNSPLHF. CDR3 nucleotide sequence: TGTGCCAGCAGCCTCGGGGGACAGCAAAATTCACCCCTCCACTTT.